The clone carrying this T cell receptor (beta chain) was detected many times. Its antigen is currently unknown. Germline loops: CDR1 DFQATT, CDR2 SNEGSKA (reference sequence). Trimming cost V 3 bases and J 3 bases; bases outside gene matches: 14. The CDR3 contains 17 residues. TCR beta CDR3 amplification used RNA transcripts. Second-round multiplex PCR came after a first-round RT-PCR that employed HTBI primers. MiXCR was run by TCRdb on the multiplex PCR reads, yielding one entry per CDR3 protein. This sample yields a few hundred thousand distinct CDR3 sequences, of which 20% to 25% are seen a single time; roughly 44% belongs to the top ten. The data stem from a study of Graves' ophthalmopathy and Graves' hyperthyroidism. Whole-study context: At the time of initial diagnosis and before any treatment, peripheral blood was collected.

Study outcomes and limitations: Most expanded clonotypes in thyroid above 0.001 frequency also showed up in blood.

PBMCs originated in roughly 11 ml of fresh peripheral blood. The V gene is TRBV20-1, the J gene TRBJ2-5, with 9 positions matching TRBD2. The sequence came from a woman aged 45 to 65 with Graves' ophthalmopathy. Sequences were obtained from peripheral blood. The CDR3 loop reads CSASGGRRGRAEETQYF. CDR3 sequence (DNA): TGCAGTGCTAGTGGGGGGCGTCGCGGGAGGGCCGAAGAGACCCAGTACTTC.